This T cell receptor beta chain was identified during a study of tumor-infiltrating lymphocytes in primary liver carcinoma. Study at large: Measuring about 4 to 10 cm across, the tumors were staged as T1-T3 N0M0. Productive TCRbeta read yields ran from roughly 3.9 to 6.8 million per sample and were similar between tissues. General observations from the study: Just around 8-25% of top clones spanned all five tumor regions.

cDNA specific to TCR beta was made from 500 ng of total RNA, with a constant-region primer employed for priming. Three rounds of nested multiplex PCR with slightly modified ARM-PCR produced TCR beta libraries. The study ran its first two PCR rounds for approximately 10 cycles each, using TRBV1-TRBV30 forward primers and a C-beta reverse primer. A single record per CDR3 protein comes from TCRdb applying MiXCR to the multiplex PCR reads. Of approximately 120,000 distinct CDR3 sequences listed, 64% are singletons. The CDR3 runs 16 residues. The V end lost 0 bases, the J end lost 5 bases, and 14 bases lay between the germline ends. The germline CDR1 and CDR2 sequences are SGHAT and FQNNGV. Both RNA and DNA were isolated together from approximately 20-30 mg of bulk tissue that had not been sorted. Of note for this clonotype: Its specificity is unknown.

The sequenced material came from liver tumor tissue from sampling region 3. Subset defined: tumor region T3, left-lateral pole. The receptor was derived from a woman in her sixties with primary liver carcinoma and hepatitis B virus infection. The rearrangement uses TRBV11-2 and TRBJ2-1, with D possibly TRBD2 on 5 matching bases. Here the CDR3 DNA reads TGTGCCAGCAGCTTAGATGGGGAGTGGGATAACAATGAGCAGTTCTTC. Protein: CASSLDGEWDNNEQFF.